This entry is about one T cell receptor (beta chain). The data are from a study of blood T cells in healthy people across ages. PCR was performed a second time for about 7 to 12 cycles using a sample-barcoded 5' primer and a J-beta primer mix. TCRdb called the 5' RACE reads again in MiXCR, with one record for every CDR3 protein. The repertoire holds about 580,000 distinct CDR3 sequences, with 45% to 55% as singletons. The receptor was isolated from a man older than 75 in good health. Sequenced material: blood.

The CDR3, as DNA: TGTGCCAGCAGTTACAACCAGGGGCAGTTCTTC. As protein: CASSYNQGQFF. This sequence joins TRBV6-2 or TRBV6-3 and TRBJ2-1; perhaps TRBD1 as D (5 bases). There are 11 residues in the CDR3. The germline V and J ends were trimmed by 2 bases and 12 bases, with 8 bases remaining between them. CDR1 and CDR2 from the germline V gene are MNHEY and SVGEGT.